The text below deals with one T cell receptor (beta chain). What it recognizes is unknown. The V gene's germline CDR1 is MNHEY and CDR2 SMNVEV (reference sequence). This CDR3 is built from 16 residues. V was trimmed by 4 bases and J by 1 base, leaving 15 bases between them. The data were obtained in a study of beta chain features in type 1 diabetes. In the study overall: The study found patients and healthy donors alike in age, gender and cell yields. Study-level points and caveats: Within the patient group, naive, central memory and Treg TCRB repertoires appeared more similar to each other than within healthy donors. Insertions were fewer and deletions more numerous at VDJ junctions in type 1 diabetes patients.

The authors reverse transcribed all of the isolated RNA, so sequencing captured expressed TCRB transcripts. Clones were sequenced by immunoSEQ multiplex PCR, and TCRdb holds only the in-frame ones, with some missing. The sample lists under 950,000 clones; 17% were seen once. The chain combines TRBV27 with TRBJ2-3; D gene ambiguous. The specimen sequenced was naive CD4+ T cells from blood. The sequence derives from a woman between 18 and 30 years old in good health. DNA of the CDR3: TGTGCCAGCAGTTCCCCCGCCTGGTTTGGCACAGATACGCAGTATTTT. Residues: CASSSPAWFGTDTQYF.